A selection of T cell receptor beta chains follows, all from one sample in a study of blood T cells in healthy people across ages. TCRdb re-derived calls from the 5' RACE reads in MiXCR, one entry per CDR3 protein. The table lists some 760,000 distinct CDR3 sequences, around 25% of them singletons, with roughly 9% in the top ten. The sample was also reused in another study, on T cells of mothers and their children.

Sequencing used blood. Every receptor here comes from a boy younger than 18 in good health. CDR3s include the opening cysteine and the closing phenylalanine or tryptophan. Each record gives: J gene, clone size, V gene, D gene, CDR3 DNA, CDR3 protein. D genes are given only for firm matches. Clone size is not always given. Where it is, it says once, few, many or a class for expanded clones.

TRBJ2-5,many,TRBV4-1,NA,TGCGCCAGCAGCCCCTACCAGGGGAGAGAGACCCAGTACTTC,CASSPYQGRETQYF
TRBJ1-4,NA,TRBV2,NA,TGTGCCAGCCTCCGGGACTCTAATGAAAAACTGTTTTTT,CASLRDSNEKLFF
TRBJ2-3,few,TRBV12-3/TRBV12-4,NA,TGTGCCAGCAGTTTACTAGCCTACACAGATACGCAGTATTTT,CASSLLAYTDTQYF
TRBJ1-2,NA,TRBV20-1,NA,TGCAGTGCTACGACAGGTACTGGCTACACCTTC,CSATTGTGYTF
TRBJ2-1,NA,TRBV7-3,TRBD2,TGTGCCAGCAGACTCACGGGAGGGGGCTCCTACAATGAGCAGTTCTTC,CASRLTGGGSYNEQFF
TRBJ1-2,NA,TRBV6-5,TRBD1,TGTGCCAGCAGTTACGAGGGGACAGGGTCTGGCTACACCTTC,CASSYEGTGSGYTF
TRBJ2-3,NA,TRBV18,NA,TGTGCCAGCTCACCCGCGCTTAACACAGATACGCAGTATTTT,CASSPALNTDTQYF
TRBJ1-3,few,TRBV20-1,NA,TGCAGTGCTAGAGATCGGCAGGCCCTTCAGTCTGGAGACACCATATATTTT,CSARDRQALQSGDTIYF
TRBJ1-2,NA,TRBV6-1,TRBD1,TGTGCCAGCAGTGGACAGGGCATGAACTATGGCTACACCTTC,CASSGQGMNYGYTF
TRBJ2-1,NA,TRBV20-1,NA,TGCAGTGCTAGCTTGGGTGAGCAGTTCTTC,CSASLGEQFF
TRBJ2-1,NA,TRBV20-1,TRBD2,TGCAGTGCTCGACTCAGCGGGGGGGCCTACAATGAGCAGTTCTTC,CSARLSGGAYNEQFF
TRBJ2-7,few,TRBV13,NA,TGTGCCAGCAGCTTAGTGGAAAATTCCTACGAGCAGTACTTC,CASSLVENSYEQYF
TRBJ1-1,NA,TRBV20-1,TRBD1,TGCAGTGCTAGGGGGACAGAGAACACTGAAGCTTTCTTT,CSARGTENTEAFF
TRBJ2-7,NA,TRBV5-1,TRBD1,TGCGCCAGCAGCTTGGCCGGACAGGGGACCTACGAGCGGTACTTC,CASSLAGQGTYERYF
TRBJ1-2,few,TRBV29-1,NA,TGCAGCGTTAGATCGGACGGCGAGCATGGCTACACCTTC,CSVRSDGEHGYTF
TRBJ2-1,NA,TRBV15,TRBD2,TGTGCCACCAAATCCGGGACTAGCGGGACGATGGGTGAGCAGTTCTTC,CATKSGTSGTMGEQFF
TRBJ2-7,NA,TRBV4-3,NA,TGCGCCAGCAGCCAAGTCGCATTTGACGAGCAGTACTTC,CASSQVAFDEQYF
TRBJ2-5,few,TRBV7-9,NA,TGTGCCAGCAGCACACCCCGGGCCTTTAAACAAGAGACCCAGTACTTC,CASSTPRAFKQETQYF
TRBJ2-1,NA,TRBV9,TRBD1,TGTGCCAGCAGCCCCCATTCCGGGACAGAGTTCCAGTTCTTC,CASSPHSGTEFQFF
TRBJ2-7,few,TRBV2,NA,TGTGCCAGCAGTGTTTCCCGGGGATCTGTCTACGAGCAGTACTTC,CASSVSRGSVYEQYF
TRBJ2-1,NA,TRBV7-3,NA,TGTGCCAGCAGCTATGGGTCCAATGAGCAGTTCTTC,CASSYGSNEQFF
TRBJ2-7,few,TRBV6-6,NA,TGTGCCAGCAGTTACAGCCAGGGTCATTACGAGCAGTACTTC,CASSYSQGHYEQYF
TRBJ1-1,few,TRBV29-1,TRBD1,TGCAGCGTTATCCCGACAGGGGGGACTGAAGCTTTCTTT,CSVIPTGGTEAFF
TRBJ2-1,NA,TRBV20-1,TRBD2,TGCAGTGCTAGAGAGGGGGGCGGGAGGATAGTTGAGCAGTTCTTC,CSAREGGGRIVEQFF
TRBJ2-5,few,TRBV15,NA,TGTGCCACCAGCAGAGATCAAGCCCAAGAGACCCAGTACTTC,CATSRDQAQETQYF
TRBJ1-1,few,TRBV6-5,TRBD1,TGTGCCAGCAGTTGGACAGGGCTTATGGACACTGAAGCTTTCTTT,CASSWTGLMDTEAFF
TRBJ2-2,few,TRBV10-3,TRBD2,TGTGCCAAGCGGGGCGCCGACACCGGGGAGCTGTTTTTT,CAKRGADTGELFF
TRBJ2-7,few,TRBV6-5,NA,TGTGCCAGCAGTACCACTCGGGACACCAACGAGCAGTACTTC,CASSTTRDTNEQYF
TRBJ1-3,NA,TRBV2,NA,TGTGCCAGCAGTGACGGTAGCAGGACAATGGATGGAAACACCATATATTTT,CASSDGSRTMDGNTIYF
TRBJ2-5,NA,TRBV28,TRBD2,TGTGCCAGCAGGCGGCTCGCGGGAGGGCCGCAAGAGACCCAGTACTTC,CASRRLAGGPQETQYF
TRBJ1-2,NA,TRBV4-2,NA,TGTGCCAGCAGCCAAGAATTCAGGGATGGCTACACCTTC,CASSQEFRDGYTF
TRBJ2-3,few,TRBV2,NA,TGTGCCAGCGGGAGCGGAGACACAGATACGCAGTATTTT,CASGSGDTDTQYF
TRBJ2-1,NA,TRBV5-1,NA,TGCGCCAGCCGTAACCCGGGCAGGGAAACTGAGCAGTTCTTC,CASRNPGRETEQFF
TRBJ1-1,few,TRBV7-9,TRBD1,TGTGCCAGCAGCCCCAGGGGGGACCAGGAAGGTACTGAAGCTTTCTTT,CASSPRGDQEGTEAFF
TRBJ1-1,few,TRBV29-1,NA,TGCAGCGTTGAATTAAGGGCTCAGGGCGACACTGAAGCTTTCTTT,CSVELRAQGDTEAFF
TRBJ2-5,NA,TRBV7-9,TRBD1,TGTGCCAGCAGCCGGACAGGGGGACAGACCCAGTACTTC,CASSRTGGQTQYF
TRBJ1-4,NA,TRBV5-1,NA,TGCGCCAGCAGCTTGGGAAGTCGCAAAGAAAAACTGTTTTTT,CASSLGSRKEKLFF
TRBJ2-7,few,TRBV6-5,TRBD1,TGTGCCAGTAATGGACAGGGATGGGACGAGCAGTACTTC,CASNGQGWDEQYF
TRBJ1-5,NA,TRBV7-2,NA,TGTGCCAGCAGCTCTTCAGGGTACAGCAATCAGCCCCAGCATTTT,CASSSSGYSNQPQHF
TRBJ2-5,NA,TRBV29-1,TRBD2,TGCAGCGCCCCAAGCCTAGCGGACCAAGAGACCCAGTACTTC,CSAPSLADQETQYF